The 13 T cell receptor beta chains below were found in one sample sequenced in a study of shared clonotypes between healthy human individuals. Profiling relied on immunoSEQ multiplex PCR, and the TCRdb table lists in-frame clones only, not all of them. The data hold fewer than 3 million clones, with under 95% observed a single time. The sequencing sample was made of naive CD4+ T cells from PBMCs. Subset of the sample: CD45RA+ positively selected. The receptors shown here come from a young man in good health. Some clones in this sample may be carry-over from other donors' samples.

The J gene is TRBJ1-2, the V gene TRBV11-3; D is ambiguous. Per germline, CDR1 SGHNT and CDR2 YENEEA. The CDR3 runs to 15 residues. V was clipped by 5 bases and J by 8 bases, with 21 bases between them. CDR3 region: CASSPGLSVASGYTF. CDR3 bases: TGTGCCAGCAGCCCGGGCCTCTCGGTCGCGTCGGGCTACACCTTC.

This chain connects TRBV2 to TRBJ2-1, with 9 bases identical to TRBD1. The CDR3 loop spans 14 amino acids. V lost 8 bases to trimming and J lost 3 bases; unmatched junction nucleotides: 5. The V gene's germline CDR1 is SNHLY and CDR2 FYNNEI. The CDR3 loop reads CASRGQGNYNEQFF. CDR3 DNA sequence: TGTGCCAGCCGAGGACAGGGGAACTACAATGAGCAGTTCTTC.

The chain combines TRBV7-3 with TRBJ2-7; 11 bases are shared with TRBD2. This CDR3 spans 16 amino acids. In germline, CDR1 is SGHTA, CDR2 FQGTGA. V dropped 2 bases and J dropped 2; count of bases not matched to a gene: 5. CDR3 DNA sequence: TGTGCCAGCAGCTTAGCCGGGACTAGCGGACCCTACGAGCAGTACTTC. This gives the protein CASSLAGTSGPYEQYF.

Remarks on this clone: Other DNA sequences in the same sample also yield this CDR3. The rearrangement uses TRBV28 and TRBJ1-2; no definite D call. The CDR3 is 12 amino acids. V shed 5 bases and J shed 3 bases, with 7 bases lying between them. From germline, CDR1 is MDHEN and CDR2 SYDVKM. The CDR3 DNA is TGTGCCAGCAGTGCTGGGGACTATGGCTACACCTTC. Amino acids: CASSAGDYGYTF.

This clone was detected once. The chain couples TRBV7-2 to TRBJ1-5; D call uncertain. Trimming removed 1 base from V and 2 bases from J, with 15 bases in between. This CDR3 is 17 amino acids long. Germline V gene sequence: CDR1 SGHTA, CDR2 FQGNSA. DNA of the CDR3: TGTGCCAGCAGCTTAGATTTCGTAGGACGAGGCAATCAGCCCCAGCATTTT. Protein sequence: CASSLDFVGRGNQPQHF.

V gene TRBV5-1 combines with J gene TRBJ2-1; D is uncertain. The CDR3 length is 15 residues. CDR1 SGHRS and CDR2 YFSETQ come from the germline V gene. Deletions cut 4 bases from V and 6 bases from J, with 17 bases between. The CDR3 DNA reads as TGCGCCAGCAGCCGGACGGAGCACTGGGCCAATGAGCAGTTCTTC. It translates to CASSRTEHWANEQFF.

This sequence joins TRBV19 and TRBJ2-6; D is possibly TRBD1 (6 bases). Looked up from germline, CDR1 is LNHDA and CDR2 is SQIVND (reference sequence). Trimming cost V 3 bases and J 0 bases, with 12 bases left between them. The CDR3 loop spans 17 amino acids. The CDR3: CASSIEGHLSGANVLTF. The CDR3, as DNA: TGTGCCAGTAGTATTGAGGGACACCTCTCTGGGGCCAACGTCCTGACTTTC.

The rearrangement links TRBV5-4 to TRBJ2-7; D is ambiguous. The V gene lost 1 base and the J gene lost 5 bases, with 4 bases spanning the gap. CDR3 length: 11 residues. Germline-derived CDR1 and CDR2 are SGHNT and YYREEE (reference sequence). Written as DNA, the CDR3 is TGTGCCAGCAGCTTGTATGACGAGCAGTACTTC. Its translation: CASSLYDEQYF. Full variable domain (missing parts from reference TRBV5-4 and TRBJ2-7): ETGVTQSPTHLIKTRGQQVTLRCSSQSGHNTVSWYQQALGQGPQFIFQYYREEENGRGNFPPRFSGLQFPNYSSELNVNALELDDSALYLCASSLYDEQYFGPGTRLTVT.

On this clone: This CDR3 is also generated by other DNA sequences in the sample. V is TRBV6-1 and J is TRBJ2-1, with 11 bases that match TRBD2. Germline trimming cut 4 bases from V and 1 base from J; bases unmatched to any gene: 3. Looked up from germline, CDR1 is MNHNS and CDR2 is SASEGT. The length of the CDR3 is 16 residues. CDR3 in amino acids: CASSGGTSGSYNEQFF. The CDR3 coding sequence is TGTGCCAGCAGTGGCGGGACTAGCGGTTCCTACAATGAGCAGTTCTTC.

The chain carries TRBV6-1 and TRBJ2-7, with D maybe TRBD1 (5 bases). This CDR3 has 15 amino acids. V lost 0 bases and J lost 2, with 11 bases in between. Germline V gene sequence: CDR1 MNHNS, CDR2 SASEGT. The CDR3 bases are TGTGCCAGCAGTGAAGCGATGGCAGGGACCTACGAGCAGTACTTC. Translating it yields CASSEAMAGTYEQYF.

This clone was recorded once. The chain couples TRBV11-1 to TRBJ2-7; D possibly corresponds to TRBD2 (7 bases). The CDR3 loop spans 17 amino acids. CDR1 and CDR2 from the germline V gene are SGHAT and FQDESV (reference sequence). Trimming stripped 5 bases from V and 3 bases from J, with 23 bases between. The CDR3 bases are TGTGCCAGCAGCCCGACACAAGAGGGGGGGTTAAACTACGAGCAGTACTTC. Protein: CASSPTQEGGLNYEQYF.

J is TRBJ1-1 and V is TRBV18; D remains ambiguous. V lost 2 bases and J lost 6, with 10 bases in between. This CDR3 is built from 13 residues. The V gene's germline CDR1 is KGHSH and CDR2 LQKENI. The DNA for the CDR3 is TGTGCCAGCTCACCAGGCAGCGGCGCTGAAGCTTTCTTT. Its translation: CASSPGSGAEAFF.

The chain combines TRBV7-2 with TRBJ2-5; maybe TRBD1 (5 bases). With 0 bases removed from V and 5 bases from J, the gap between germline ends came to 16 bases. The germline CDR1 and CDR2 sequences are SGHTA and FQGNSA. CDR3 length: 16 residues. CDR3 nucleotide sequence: TGTGCCAGCAGCTTAGCAGGGTCAGGGCGAGCGGAGACCCAGTACTTC. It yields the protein CASSLAGSGRAETQYF.